What follows are 3 T cell receptor beta chains derived from one specimen sequenced in a study of blood T cell repertoires in COVID-19. Libraries were prepared by immunoSEQ multiplex PCR; TCRdb keeps only in-frame clonotypes and omits some of them. The repertoire includes about 190,000 clones, 88% of them detected once, and about 6.3% sits in the top ten. The specimen was peripheral blood. These TCRs come from a man aged 35-49 years with active or convalescent COVID-19.

The chain links TRBV9 to TRBJ1-4, with D possibly being TRBD1 (5 bases). The ends were cut back, 4 bases at V and 5 bases at J, with 15 bases in the middle. The CDR3 length is 15 residues. The germline V gene encodes CDR1 SGDLS and CDR2 YYNGEE. This chain's CDR3 is CASSPREGINEKLFF. CDR3 nucleotide sequence: TGTGCCAGCAGCCCTAGGGAGGGGATAAATGAAAAACTGTTTTTT.

This clone was counted between two and nine times. This rearrangement joins TRBV6-5 to TRBJ1-5; no definite D call. The CDR3 contains 14 residues. CDR1 and CDR2 from the germline V gene are MNHEY and SVGAGI. V lost 5 bases and J 6 bases, leaving 14 bases between the germline ends. The CDR3, as DNA: TGTGCCAGCAGTCCTATCGGAGCCGGTCAGCCCCAGCATTTT. This translates into CASSPIGAGQPQHF.

V gene TRBV11-3 combines with J gene TRBJ2-7, with 11 bases aligning to TRBD1. The CDR3 consists of 14 residues. V shed 5 bases, J shed 3 bases, and the junction held 3 bases outside the gene matches. CDR1 SGHNT and CDR2 YENEEA come from the germline V gene. For the CDR3, the DNA is TGTGCCAGCAGCCCGGACAGGGGGCTCTACGAGCAGTACTTC. Protein product: CASSPDRGLYEQYF.